The sequence of this TCR beta chain was determined in a study of T-cell memory formation after mild COVID-19. TCRdb reprocessed the 5' RACE reads with MiXCR, giving one entry per CDR3 protein. The sample carries roughly 400,000 distinct CDR3 sequences, less than 25% recorded once. This CDR3 is built from 13 residues. The germline gives CDR1 KGHSH, CDR2 LQKENI. Trimming cost V 2 bases and J 10 bases; bases outside gene matches: 4. The TCR sequence derives from an adult woman who had mild COVID-19 (a few samples of this study predate the infection). Cell type and time point are not known. What was sequenced was PBMCs or a T cell subset sorted from them (not recorded which). The rearrangement links TRBV18 to TRBJ1-1, with 10 bases matching TRBD1. In nucleotides, the CDR3 is TGTGCCAGCTCACCAGGGACAGGGGTCGGAGCTTTCTTT. It codes for CASSPGTGVGAFF.